This T cell receptor beta chain was sequenced in a study of OX40 agonist ivuxolimab in advanced cancers. About the study: Cohort: around 83% men, mean age approximately 66, aged about 20 to 80.

The trim removed 4 bases at V and 4 bases at J, leaving 4 bases unmatched. The germline gives CDR1 LNHDA, CDR2 SQIVND (reference sequence). The CDR3 contains 14 residues. Autoimmune disease history or systemic immunosuppression excluded patients. The data were produced by immunoSEQ multiplex PCR, yet TCRdb's version contains in-frame clones alone and is incomplete. The repertoire holds 77,000 or so clones, with 85% to 90% as singletons. Study-wide points: Certain nonresponders likewise exhibited a low normalized T-cell clonal expansion. Both blood CD4+ and CD8+ T cells showed clonal growth by week 6 at 0.1 to 3.0 mg/kg.

Notes on this clone: Its target is unknown.

The sample was CD4+ or CD8+ T cells sorted from blood, taken in a trial of the OX40 agonist ivuxolimab. The receptor was isolated from an adult with an advanced solid tumor such as melanoma, head and neck, liver or kidney cancer. This sequence joins TRBV19 and TRBJ2-7; 10 bases agree with TRBD2. The CDR3 coding sequence is TGTGCCAGTAGTAGCAGCGGGAGGGTGTACGAGCAGTACTTC. As protein: CASSSSGRVYEQYF.